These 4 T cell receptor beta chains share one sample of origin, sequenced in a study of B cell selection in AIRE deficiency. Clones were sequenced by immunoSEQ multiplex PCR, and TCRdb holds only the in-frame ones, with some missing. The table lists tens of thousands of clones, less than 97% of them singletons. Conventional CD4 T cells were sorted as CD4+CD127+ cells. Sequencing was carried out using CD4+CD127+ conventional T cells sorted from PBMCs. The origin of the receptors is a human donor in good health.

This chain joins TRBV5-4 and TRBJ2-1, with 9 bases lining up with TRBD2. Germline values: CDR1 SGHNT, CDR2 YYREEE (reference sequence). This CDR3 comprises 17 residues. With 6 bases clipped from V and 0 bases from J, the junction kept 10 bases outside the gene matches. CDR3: CASKELTAGGSYNEQFF. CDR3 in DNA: TGTGCCAGCAAAGAATTAACAGCGGGAGGCTCCTACAATGAGCAGTTCTTC.

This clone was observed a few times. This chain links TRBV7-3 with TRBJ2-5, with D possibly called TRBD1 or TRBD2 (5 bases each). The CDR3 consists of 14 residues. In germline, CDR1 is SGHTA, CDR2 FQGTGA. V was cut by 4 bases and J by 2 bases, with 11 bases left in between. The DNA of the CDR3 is TGTGCCAGCAGCTCGGGACCCGCGCAAGAGACCCAGTACTTC. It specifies CASSSGPAQETQYF.

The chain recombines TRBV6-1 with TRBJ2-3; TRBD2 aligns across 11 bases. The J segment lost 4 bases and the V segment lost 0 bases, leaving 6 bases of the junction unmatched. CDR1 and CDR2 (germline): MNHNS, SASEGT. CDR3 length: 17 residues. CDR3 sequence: CASSEAPTSGSADTQYF. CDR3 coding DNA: TGTGCCAGCAGTGAAGCCCCTACTAGCGGGAGCGCAGATACGCAGTATTTT.

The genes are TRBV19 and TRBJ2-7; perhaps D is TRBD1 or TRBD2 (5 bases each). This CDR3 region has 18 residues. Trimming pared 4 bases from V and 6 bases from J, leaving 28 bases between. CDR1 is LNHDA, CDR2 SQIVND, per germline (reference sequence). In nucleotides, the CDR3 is TGTGCCAGTAGTAGGTCCAGCTATGGGACGCCAGGTTCGGGCGAGCAGTACTTC. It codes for CASSRSSYGTPGSGEQYF.